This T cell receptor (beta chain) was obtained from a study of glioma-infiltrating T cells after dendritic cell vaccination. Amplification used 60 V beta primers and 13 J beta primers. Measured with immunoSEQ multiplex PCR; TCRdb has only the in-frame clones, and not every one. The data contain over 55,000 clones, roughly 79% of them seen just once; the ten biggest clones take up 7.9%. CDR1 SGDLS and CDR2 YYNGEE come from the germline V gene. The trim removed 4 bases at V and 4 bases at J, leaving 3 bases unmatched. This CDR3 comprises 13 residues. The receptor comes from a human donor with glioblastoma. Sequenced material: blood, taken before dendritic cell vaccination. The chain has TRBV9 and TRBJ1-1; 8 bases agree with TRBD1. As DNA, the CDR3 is TGTGCCAGCAGCACAGGGGGAGGCACTGAAGCTTTCTTT. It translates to CASSTGGGTEAFF.